The clone carrying this T cell receptor (beta chain) has a handful of counts. The CDR3 length is 11 residues. Trimming cost V 4 bases and J 10 bases; bases outside gene matches: 3. CDR1 is DFQATT and CDR2 is SNEGSKA in the germline V gene (reference sequence). This entry belongs to a study of blood T cells in healthy people across ages. For the second PCR, which ran for roughly 7 to 11 cycles, a sample-barcoded 5' primer and a J-beta primer mix were used. TCRdb analysed the 5' RACE reads with MiXCR anew, one entry per CDR3 protein. Of around 580,000 distinct CDR3 sequences in the sample, 47% are singletons; the top ten hold 20% to 25%.

The chain links TRBV20-1 to TRBJ1-4; 7 nucleotides align to TRBD1. Sequenced input: blood. The TCR originated in an elderly man in good health. The CDR3 region has the DNA TGCAGTGCTAACTCAGGGGGAAAACTGTTTTTT. Translating it yields CSANSGGKLFF.